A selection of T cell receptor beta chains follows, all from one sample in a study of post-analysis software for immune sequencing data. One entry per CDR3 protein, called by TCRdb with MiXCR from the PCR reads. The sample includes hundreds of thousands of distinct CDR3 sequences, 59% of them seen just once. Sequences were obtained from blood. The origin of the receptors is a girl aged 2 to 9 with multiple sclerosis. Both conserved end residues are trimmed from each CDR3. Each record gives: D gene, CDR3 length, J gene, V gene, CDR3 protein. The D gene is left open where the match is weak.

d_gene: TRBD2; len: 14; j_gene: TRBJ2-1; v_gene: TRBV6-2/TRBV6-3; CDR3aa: ASRRGLAVIYNEQF
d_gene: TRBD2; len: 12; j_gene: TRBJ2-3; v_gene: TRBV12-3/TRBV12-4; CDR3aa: ASTWGGDADTQY
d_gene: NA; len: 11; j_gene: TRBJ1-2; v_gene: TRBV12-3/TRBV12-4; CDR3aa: ASSLAPGSGYT
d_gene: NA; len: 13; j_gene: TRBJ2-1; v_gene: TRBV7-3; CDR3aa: ASSLTTGSVYEQF
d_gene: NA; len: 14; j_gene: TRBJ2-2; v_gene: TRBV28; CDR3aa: ASSTARTKNTGELF
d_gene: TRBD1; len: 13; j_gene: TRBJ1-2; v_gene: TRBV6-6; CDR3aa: ASSYGTALNYGYT
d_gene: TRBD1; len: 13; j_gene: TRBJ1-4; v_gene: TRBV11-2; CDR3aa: ASSFGQGVNEKLF
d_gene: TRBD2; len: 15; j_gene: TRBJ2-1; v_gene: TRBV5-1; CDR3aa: ASSRTSGRERISEQF
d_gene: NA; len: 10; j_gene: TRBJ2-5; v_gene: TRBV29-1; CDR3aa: SSGTVQETQY
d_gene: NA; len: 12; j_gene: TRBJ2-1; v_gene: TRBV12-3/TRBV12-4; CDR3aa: VSSPDLGGGEQF
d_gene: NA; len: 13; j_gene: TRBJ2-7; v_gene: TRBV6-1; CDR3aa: ASSEIWNRRYEQY
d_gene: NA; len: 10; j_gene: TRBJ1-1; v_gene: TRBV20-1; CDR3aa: SASPLNTEAF
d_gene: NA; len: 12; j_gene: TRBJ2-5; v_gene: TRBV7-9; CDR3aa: ASSLEDPQETQY
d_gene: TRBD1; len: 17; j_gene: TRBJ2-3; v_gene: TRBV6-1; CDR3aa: ASSPSPGQAIAITDTQY
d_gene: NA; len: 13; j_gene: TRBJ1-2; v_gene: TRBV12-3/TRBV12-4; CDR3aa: ASSPGPSGVYGYT
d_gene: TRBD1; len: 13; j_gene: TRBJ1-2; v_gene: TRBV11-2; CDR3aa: ASSLAGTGYYGYT
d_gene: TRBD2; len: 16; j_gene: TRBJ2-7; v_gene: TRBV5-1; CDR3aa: ASSLTSSPSGSPYEQY
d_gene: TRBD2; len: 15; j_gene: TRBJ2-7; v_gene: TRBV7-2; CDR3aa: ASSRTSGTPFSYEQY
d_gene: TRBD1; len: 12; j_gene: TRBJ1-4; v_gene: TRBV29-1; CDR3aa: SAMDRGRSEKLF
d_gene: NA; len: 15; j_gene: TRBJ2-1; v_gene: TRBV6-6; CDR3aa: ASSSFPQNAAYNEQF
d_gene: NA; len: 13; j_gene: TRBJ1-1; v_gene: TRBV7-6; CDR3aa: ASSLDGSMNTEAF
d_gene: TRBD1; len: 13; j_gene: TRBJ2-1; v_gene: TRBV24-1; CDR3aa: ATSDPGGPYNEQF
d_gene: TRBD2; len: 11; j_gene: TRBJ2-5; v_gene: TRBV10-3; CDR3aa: AISRLAKETQY
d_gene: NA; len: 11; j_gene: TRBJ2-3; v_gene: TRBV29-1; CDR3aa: SVPADRTDTQY
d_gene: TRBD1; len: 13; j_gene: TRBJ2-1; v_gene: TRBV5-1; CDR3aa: ASSNGTGAGSEQF
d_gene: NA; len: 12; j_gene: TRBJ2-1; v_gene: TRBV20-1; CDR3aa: SASPGGPGNEQF
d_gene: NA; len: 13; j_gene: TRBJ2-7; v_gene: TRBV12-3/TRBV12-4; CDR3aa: ASSPNRDRIYEQY
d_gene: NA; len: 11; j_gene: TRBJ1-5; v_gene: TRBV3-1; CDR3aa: ASSSGADQPQH
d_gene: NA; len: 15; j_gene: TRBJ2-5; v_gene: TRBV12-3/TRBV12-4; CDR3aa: ASSSRSTVLPRETQY
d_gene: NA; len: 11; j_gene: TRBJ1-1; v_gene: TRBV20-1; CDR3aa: SARVSGMAEAF
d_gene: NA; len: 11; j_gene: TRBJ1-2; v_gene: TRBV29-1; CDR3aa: SVDQDGNYGYT
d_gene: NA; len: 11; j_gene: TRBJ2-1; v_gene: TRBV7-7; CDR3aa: ASSLLDGHEQF
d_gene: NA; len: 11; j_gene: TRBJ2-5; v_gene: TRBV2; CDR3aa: ASSVERQETQY
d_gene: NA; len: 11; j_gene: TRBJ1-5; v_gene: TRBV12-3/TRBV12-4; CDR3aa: ASRPTGNQPQH
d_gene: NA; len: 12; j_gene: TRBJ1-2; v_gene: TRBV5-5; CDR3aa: ASSLVGQSYGYT
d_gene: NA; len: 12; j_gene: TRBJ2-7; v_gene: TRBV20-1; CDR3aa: SGTDQGMAYEQY
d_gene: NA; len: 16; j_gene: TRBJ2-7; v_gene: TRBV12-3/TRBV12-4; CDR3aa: ASSLAREDRGRSYEQY
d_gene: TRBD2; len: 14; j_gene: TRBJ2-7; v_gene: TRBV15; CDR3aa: ATSRGLAGEVDEQY
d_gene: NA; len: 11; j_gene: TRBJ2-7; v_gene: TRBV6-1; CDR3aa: ASSVRAYYEQY
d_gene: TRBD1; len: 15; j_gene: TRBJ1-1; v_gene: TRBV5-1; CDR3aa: ASSLRQGAGMNTEAF
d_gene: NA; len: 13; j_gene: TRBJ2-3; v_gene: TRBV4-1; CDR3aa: ASSQVGVGTDTQY
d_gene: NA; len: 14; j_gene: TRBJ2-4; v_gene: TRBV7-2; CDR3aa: ASSPGPGDAKNIQY
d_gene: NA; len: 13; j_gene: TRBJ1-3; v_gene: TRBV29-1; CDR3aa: SVEWQELWGNTIY
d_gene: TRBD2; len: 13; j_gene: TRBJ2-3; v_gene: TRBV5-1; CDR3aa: ASSSSGGWEDTQY
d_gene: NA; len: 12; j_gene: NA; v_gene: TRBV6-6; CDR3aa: ASSYGLYQETQY
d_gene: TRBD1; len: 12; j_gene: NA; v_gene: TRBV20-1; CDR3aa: SGKRAGQGYEQY
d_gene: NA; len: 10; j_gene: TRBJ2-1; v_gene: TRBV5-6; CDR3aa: AGSLGGDEQF
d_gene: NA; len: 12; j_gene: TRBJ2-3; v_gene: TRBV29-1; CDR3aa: SVPLSGSTDTQY
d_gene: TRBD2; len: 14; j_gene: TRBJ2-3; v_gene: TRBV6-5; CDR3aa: ASSRPGAGGKDTQY
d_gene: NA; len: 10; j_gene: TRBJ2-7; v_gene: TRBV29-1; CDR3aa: SVWDGSYEQY
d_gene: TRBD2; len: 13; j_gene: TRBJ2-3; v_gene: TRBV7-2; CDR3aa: ASSFGAGGGDTQY
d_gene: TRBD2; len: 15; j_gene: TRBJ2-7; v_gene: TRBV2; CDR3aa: ASSAYPTSGSAHEQY
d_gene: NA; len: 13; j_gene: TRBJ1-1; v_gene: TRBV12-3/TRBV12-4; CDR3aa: AGSTSGRLNTEAF